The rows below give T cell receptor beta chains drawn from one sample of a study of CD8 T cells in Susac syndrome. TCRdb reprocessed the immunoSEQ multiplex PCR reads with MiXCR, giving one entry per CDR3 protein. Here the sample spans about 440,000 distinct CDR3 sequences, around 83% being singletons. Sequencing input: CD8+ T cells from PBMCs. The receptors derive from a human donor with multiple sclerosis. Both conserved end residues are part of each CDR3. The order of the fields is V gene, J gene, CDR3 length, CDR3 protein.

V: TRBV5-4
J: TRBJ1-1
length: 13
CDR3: CASSGLENTEAFF

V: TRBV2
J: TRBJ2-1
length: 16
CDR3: CASSEHEITEYNEQFF

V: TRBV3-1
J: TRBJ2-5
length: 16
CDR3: CASSHPSGGGLERRYF

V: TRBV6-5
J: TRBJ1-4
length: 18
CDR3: CASSYSLSRTAKGEKLFF

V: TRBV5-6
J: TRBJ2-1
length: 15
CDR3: CASSLDSPTYNEQFF

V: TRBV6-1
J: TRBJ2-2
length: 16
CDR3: CASSDSQVLNTGELFF

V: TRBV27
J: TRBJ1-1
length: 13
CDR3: CASSLSVNTEAFF

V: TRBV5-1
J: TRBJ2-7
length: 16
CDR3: CASSDGGGRSSYEQYF

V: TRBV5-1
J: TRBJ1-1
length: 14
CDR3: CASSFLGGNTEAFF

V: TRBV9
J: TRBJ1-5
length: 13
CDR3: CASSGRGNQPQHF

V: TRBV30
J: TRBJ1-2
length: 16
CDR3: CAWSVGTPSLLDGYTF

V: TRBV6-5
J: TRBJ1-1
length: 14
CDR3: CASSYSGGPTEAFF

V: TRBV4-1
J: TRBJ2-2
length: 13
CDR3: CASSQVGGGELFF

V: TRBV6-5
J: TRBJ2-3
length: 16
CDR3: CASSSIDTIGTDTQYF

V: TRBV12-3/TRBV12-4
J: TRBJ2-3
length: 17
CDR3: CASSLRALAGVTDTQYF

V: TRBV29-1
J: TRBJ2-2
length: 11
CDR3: CSVGVIGELFF

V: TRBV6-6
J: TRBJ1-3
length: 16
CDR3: CASSYQGGGPGDTIYF

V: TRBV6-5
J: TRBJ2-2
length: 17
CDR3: CASSYSGTGVRAGELFF

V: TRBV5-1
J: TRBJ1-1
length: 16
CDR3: CASSLLSGTQNTEAFF

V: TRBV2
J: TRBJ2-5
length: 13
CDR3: CASRTGMEETQYF

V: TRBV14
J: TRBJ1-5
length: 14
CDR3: CASSLQGNNQPQHF

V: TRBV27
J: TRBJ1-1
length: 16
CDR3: CASSRLWGQGSTEAFF

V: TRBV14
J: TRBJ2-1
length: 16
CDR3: CASSQDLAGVYNEQFF

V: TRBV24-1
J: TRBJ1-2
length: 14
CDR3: CATSPGELNYGYTF

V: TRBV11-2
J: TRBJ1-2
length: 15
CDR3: CASSLDGTGVYGYTF

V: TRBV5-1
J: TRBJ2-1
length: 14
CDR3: CASSFREVYDEQFF

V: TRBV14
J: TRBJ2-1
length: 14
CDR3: CASSLAATYNEQFF

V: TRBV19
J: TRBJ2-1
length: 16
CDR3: CASSIESGGPYNEQFF

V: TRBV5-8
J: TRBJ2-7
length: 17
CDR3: CASSPQTSTGTAYEQYF

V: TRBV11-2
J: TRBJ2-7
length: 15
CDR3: CASQTLSGGAYEQYF

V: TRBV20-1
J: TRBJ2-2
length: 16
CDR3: CSARGYRQSNTGELFF

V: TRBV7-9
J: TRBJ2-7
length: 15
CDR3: CASSPGLAASYEQYF

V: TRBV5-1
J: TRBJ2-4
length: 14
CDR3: CASSDFGSPNIQYF

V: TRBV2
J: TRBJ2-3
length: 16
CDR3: CASSEAPPLVGGTQYF

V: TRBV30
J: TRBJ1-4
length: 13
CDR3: CAWSDGTAEKLFF

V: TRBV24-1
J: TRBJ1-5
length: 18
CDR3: CATSDPPGTGGGNQPQHF

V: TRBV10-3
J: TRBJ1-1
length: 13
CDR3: CAISESANTEAFF

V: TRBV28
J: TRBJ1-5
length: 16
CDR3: CASTTRQTGALQPQHF

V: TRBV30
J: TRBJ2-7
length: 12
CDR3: CAWSALLSEQYF

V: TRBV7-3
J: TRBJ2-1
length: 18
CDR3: CASSLTPPRADYYNEQFF

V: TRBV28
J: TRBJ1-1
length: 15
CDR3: CASSNFGQGANEAFF

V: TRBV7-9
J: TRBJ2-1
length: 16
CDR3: CASSFSSGTDYNEQFF

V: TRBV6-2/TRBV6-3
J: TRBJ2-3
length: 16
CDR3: CASSYDRDGLTDTQYF

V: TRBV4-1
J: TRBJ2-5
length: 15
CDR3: CASSQERIVGETQYF

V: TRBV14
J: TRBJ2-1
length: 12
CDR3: CASSQAYNEQFF

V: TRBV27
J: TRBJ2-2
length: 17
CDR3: CASSLFGAGENTGELFF

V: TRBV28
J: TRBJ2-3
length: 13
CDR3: CASSRTSTDTQYF

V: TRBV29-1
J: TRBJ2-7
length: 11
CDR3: CSVTTEYEQYF

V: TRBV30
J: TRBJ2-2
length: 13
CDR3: CAWSTGNAGELFF

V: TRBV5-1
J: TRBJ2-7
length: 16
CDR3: CASSFQPLAGSYEQYF

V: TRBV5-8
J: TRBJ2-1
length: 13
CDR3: CASTLRGDNEQFF

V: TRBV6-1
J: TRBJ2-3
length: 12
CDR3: CASSDYTDTQYF

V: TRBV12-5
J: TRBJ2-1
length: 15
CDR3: CASGLSASGSNEQFF

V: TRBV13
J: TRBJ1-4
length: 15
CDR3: CASSLAGGGNEKLFF

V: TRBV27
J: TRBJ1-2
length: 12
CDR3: CASGGAGYGYTF

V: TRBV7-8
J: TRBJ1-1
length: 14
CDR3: CASSFSRGGTEAFF

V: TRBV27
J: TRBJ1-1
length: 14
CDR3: CASSLQGAPTEAFF